The sequence of this TCR beta chain was determined in a study of cytomegalovirus exposure and HLA in healthy donors. Notes on the study in general: A further, later analysis showed that HLA-associated TCR beta chains (compared with equally common others) were more clonally expanded. In all likelihood, a cluster of highly shared sequence variants was a sequencing artifact. TRBV6-2, TRBV6-3 and other indistinguishable V segments were excluded.

On this clone: Its antigen is not identified.

PCR employed 60 Vbeta and 13 Jbeta primers. Sequencing used immunoSEQ multiplex PCR; TCRdb keeps in-frame clones, though not all of them. The sample includes roughly 100,000 clones, 82% seen only once; the top ten take about 4%. There are 11 residues in the CDR3. CDR1 is MDHEN, CDR2 SYDVKM, per germline. Deletions cut 3 bases from V and 7 bases from J, with 5 bases between. Nominal health characterized the donors when sampled, though unrecorded immune exposures were likely. The rearrangement uses TRBV28 and TRBJ2-3; no firm D call. The sequencing sample was made of PBMCs. This sequence was found in a man over 45 in good health and CMV-seronegative. CDR3 nucleotide sequence: TGTGCCAGCAGTTTTTCTTATACGCAGTATTTT. Translation: CASSFSYTQYF.